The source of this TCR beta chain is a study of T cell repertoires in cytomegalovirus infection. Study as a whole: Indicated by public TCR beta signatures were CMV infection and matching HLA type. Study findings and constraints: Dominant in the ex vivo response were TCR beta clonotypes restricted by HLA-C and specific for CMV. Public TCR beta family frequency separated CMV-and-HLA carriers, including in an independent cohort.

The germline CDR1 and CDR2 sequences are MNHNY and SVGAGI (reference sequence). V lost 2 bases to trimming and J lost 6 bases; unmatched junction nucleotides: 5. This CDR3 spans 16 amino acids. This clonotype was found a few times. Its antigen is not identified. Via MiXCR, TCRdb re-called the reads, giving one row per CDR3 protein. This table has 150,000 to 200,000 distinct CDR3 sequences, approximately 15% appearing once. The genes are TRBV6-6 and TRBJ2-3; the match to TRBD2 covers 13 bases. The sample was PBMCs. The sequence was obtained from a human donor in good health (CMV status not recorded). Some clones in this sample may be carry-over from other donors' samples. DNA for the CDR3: TGTGCCAGCAGTTACCCGATGGGACTAGCGGGGGATACGCAGTATTTT. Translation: CASSYPMGLAGDTQYF.